This T cell receptor (beta chain) was observed in a study of blood T cell repertoires in COVID-19. Overall study context: The United States, Italy and Spain provided the acute and convalescent COVID-19 samples. The analysed material was cDNA or gDNA that came from T cells, B-cell-depleted T cells, or PBMCs.

Germline CDR1 and CDR2: MNHNS and SASEGT. This CDR3 comprises 14 residues. V lost 3 bases and J lost 5; bases outside the gene matches: 2. Profiled with immunoSEQ multiplex PCR; TCRdb holds only in-frame clones, not every one. There are some 100,000 clones in the sample; 86% occur only once, and 10% lies in the top ten. The sequencing input was peripheral blood. The origin of this receptor is a man over 45 with acute or convalescent COVID-19. The chain carries TRBV6-1 and TRBJ1-4, with TRBD1 identical over 8 bases. The CDR3 DNA sequence: TGTGCCAGCAGTGACAGGGGGCAAAATGAAAAACTGTTTTTT. Translated: CASSDRGQNEKLFF.